These 30 T cell receptor beta chains originate from one sample sequenced in a study of shared clonotypes between healthy human individuals. This table comes from immunoSEQ multiplex PCR, and its TCRdb copy is limited to in-frame clones, with some not included. This table has about 2.4 million clones, roughly 92% appearing once. Sequencing was carried out using naive CD4+ T cells sorted from blood. Subset of the sample: CD45RA+ positively selected. These receptors originate from a man aged 18 to 29 in good health.

This clone was found once. The chain recombines TRBV10-3 with TRBJ2-7, with D perhaps TRBD1 (5 bases). CDR3 size: 14 residues. CDR1 and CDR2 (germline): ENHRY, SYGVKD. V dropped 2 bases and J dropped 4 bases, with 12 bases sitting between them. Here the CDR3 reads CAISEQGLGYEQYF. CDR3 in DNA: TGTGCCATCAGTGAGCAGGGTTTAGGGTACGAGCAGTACTTC.

V gene TRBV6-1 combines with J gene TRBJ2-3; no reliable D call. The CDR3 totals 14 residues. Deletions cut 10 bases from V and 1 base from J, with 15 bases between. Germline V gives CDR1 MNHNS, CDR2 SASEGT. CDR3 in amino acids: CATTLRAGTDTQYF. CDR3 DNA sequence: TGTGCCACCACCCTAAGAGCTGGCACAGATACGCAGTATTTT.

Concerning this clone: This same CDR3 is encoded by further DNA sequences in the sample. The V call is TRBV7-6, the J call TRBJ1-4; 7 positions agree with TRBD1. The J segment lost 8 bases and the V segment lost 1 base, leaving 4 bases of the junction unmatched. CDR3 length: 14 residues. Germline V gene data show CDR1 as SGHVS and CDR2 as FNYEAQ. This CDR3 is CASSLGQGGEKLFF. CDR3 sequence (DNA): TGTGCCAGCAGCTTAGGACAGGGAGGAGAAAAACTGTTTTTT.

This clone was counted between two and nine times. This sample also contains other DNA sequences that code for the same CDR3. The J gene is TRBJ1-1, the V gene TRBV10-3; D may be TRBD1 (6 bases). Germline CDR1 reads ENHRY; CDR2 reads SYGVKD. The CDR3 is made up of 13 amino acids. Trimming removed 8 bases from V and 2 bases from J, with 12 bases in between. CDR3 amino acids: CAIRGTPNTEAFF. The CDR3 DNA reads TGTGCCATCCGGGGGACACCAAACACTGAAGCTTTCTTT.

The chain is built from TRBV19 and TRBJ2-7; perhaps TRBD1 as D (5 bases). This CDR3 is 14 amino acids long. Germline V gene sequence: CDR1 LNHDA, CDR2 SQIVND (reference sequence). Trimming took 3 bases from V and 2 from J, leaving 11 bases between them. This CDR3 reads CASSMDRGTYEQYF. CDR3 coding DNA: TGTGCCAGTAGTATGGATAGGGGTACCTACGAGCAGTACTTC.

This chain connects TRBV6-1 to TRBJ1-1; 9 nucleotides agree with TRBD1. The V gene's germline CDR1 is MNHNS and CDR2 SASEGT. V was pared by 7 bases and J by 6 bases, with 6 bases of the junction left unmatched. The CDR3 totals 13 residues. CDR3 amino acids: CASTQDRGPEAFF. DNA of the CDR3: TGTGCCAGCACCCAGGACAGGGGCCCTGAAGCTTTCTTT.

This chain uses TRBV5-6 with TRBJ2-1; D gene uncertain. V was clipped by 7 bases and J by 5 bases, with 13 bases between them. CDR1 is SGHDT and CDR2 is YYEEEE in the germline V gene. The CDR3 sequence is 13 residues long. The CDR3 protein is CASLSRVNNEQFF. In nucleotides, the CDR3 is TGTGCCAGCCTAAGCCGGGTTAACAATGAGCAGTTCTTC.

This clone was picked up one time. This rearrangement joins TRBV5-1 to TRBJ2-7; 12 bases fit TRBD1. The length of the CDR3 is 16 residues. V shed 4 bases and J 5 bases; nucleotides not matched to a gene: 10. Germline CDR1 reads SGHRS; CDR2 reads YFSETQ. CDR3 loop: CASSPTPGQGANEQYF. The CDR3 region has the DNA TGCGCCAGCAGCCCTACCCCGGGACAGGGGGCCAACGAGCAGTACTTC.

V and J are TRBV4-2 and TRBJ2-7; D remains ambiguous. The CDR3 has 14 residues. V gave up 0 bases and J gave up 4 bases, with 10 bases separating them. Germline V gene data show CDR1 as LGHNA and CDR2 as YNFKEQ. CDR3 region: CASSQDLHFYEQYF. CDR3 coding DNA: TGTGCCAGCAGCCAAGATCTCCATTTTTACGAGCAGTACTTC.

V gene TRBV7-6 combines with J gene TRBJ2-5; TRBD1 agrees at 7 bases. The germline CDR1 and CDR2 sequences are SGHVS and FNYEAQ. The junction had 6 bases not matched to a gene; V was cut back by 3 bases and J by 5 bases. The CDR3 spans 14 residues. The CDR3 DNA reads as TGTGCCAGCAGCTTGAGGGGGCAAGGGGAGACCCAGTACTTC. Protein sequence: CASSLRGQGETQYF.

The chain is built from TRBV10-2 and TRBJ2-3; 10 nucleotides align to TRBD2. The V gene's germline CDR1 is WSHSY and CDR2 SAAADI. The CDR3 consists of 15 residues. Unmatched junction bases numbered 4, after V lost 2 bases and J lost 5 bases. CDR3: CASSEVAGGRDTQYF. The CDR3 coding sequence is TGCGCCAGCAGTGAGGTAGCGGGGGGCCGAGATACGCAGTATTTT.

V usage is TRBV5-1 and J usage is TRBJ2-1; D is uncertain. Per the germline V gene, CDR1 is SGHRS and CDR2 is YFSETQ. The CDR3 covers 14 residues. Trimming removed 0 bases at V and 5 bases at J, with 9 bases between. This CDR3 is CASSLADINNEQFF. In nucleotides, the CDR3 is TGCGCCAGCAGCTTGGCCGACATAAACAATGAGCAGTTCTTC.

This sequence joins TRBV30 and TRBJ1-1; D possibly corresponds to TRBD1 (5 bases). Trimming took off 2 bases at V and 2 bases at J, with 18 bases between the two ends. CDR1 is GTSNPN and CDR2 is SVGIG in the germline V gene (reference sequence). The CDR3 has 16 amino acids. CDR3 sequence reads: CAWSPRTRGVNTEAFF. CDR3 nucleotides: TGTGCCTGGAGTCCAAGGACGCGGGGGGTAAACACTGAAGCTTTCTTT.

A note on this clone: Other nucleotide sequences in the sample specify the same CDR3. The CDR3 loop reads CASSLAGTSGKETQYF. Here the CDR3 DNA reads TGTGCCAGCAGCTTAGCAGGGACTAGCGGAAAAGAGACCCAGTACTTC. This rearrangement joins TRBV7-8 to TRBJ2-5; 11 positions match TRBD2. V shed 0 bases, J shed 3 bases, and the junction held 3 bases outside the gene matches. This CDR3 is built from 16 residues. Germline V CDR1 and CDR2: SGHVS, FQNEAQ.

This rearrangement joins TRBV5-1 to TRBJ2-7; the D is unclear. Trimming left V 4 bases short and J 9 bases short, with 17 bases between. The CDR3 extends over 13 amino acids. Germline-derived CDR1 and CDR2 are SGHRS and YFSETQ. The chain's CDR3 is CASSRLQESGQYF. CDR3 nucleotide sequence: TGCGCCAGCAGCAGACTTCAGGAGAGTGGGCAGTACTTC.

The table lists this clone with a few counts. This rearrangement joins TRBV9 to TRBJ1-3; no clear D. CDR1 and CDR2 from the germline V gene are SGDLS and YYNGEE. V was clipped by 3 bases and J by 2 bases, with 6 bases between them. The CDR3 has 13 amino acids. The CDR3 is CASSATTGNTIYF. The CDR3, as DNA: TGTGCCAGCAGCGCGACAACTGGAAACACCATATATTTT.

The rearrangement links TRBV5-8 to TRBJ2-7; D unclear. Germline V gives CDR1 SGHTS, CDR2 YDEGEE. The V end lost 4 bases, the J end lost 2 bases, and 4 bases lay between the germline ends. The CDR3 contains 11 residues. The CDR3 region is CASSTTYEQYF. In nucleotides, the CDR3 is TGTGCCAGCAGCACCACCTACGAGCAGTACTTC.

This rearrangement joins TRBV6-1 to TRBJ2-1; no reliable D call. V was clipped by 4 bases and J by 7 bases, with 11 bases between them. Germline CDR1 MNHNS, CDR2 SASEGT. The CDR3 sequence is 13 residues long. Here the CDR3 DNA reads TGTGCCAGCAGTGCTACGGTTTGGAATGAGCAGTTCTTC. Translating it yields CASSATVWNEQFF.

As to this clone: The identical CDR3 is also encoded by other nucleotide sequences in the sample. The chain links TRBV4-1 to TRBJ2-2; D might be TRBD2 (6 bases). The ends were cut back, 1 base at V and 6 bases at J, with 9 bases in the middle. The CDR3 extends over 14 amino acids. CDR1 and CDR2 (germline): MGHRA, YSYEKL. CDR3 nucleotides: TGCGCCAGCAGCCAAGTGGGGGGTCCCGGGGAGCTGTTTTTT. Translating gives CASSQVGGPGELFF.

This rearrangement joins TRBV30 to TRBJ2-3; D gene uncertain. The germline gives CDR1 GTSNPN, CDR2 SVGIG (reference sequence). Trimming removed 2 bases from V and 5 bases from J, with 8 bases in between. This CDR3 contains 12 residues. CDR3 residues: CAWSPAGDTQYF. The CDR3 DNA reads TGTGCCTGGAGTCCAGCAGGAGATACGCAGTATTTT.

V and J are TRBV1 and TRBJ1-1; no DNA check was done on the table's D call, TRBD1. TRBV1 corresponds to a pseudogene. This CDR3 is built from 14 residues. In DNA form, the CDR3 reads TGCACCAGCAGCCAATTAAGAGGGGGCGCTTGGGCTTTCTTT. As protein: CTSSQLRGGAWAFF.

The chain recombines TRBV6-1 with TRBJ1-1; the match to TRBD1 covers 8 bases. Germline trimming cut 6 bases from V and 3 bases from J; bases unmatched to any gene: 9. Germline V gene data show CDR1 as MNHNS and CDR2 as SASEGT. The CDR3 totals 15 residues. CDR3 protein: CASSLRTGRDTEAFF. For the CDR3, the DNA is TGTGCCAGCAGCTTACGGACAGGGAGGGACACTGAAGCTTTCTTT.

This clone has a single count. This rearrangement joins TRBV11-2 to TRBJ2-7; 12 bases fit TRBD1. The CDR3 is 17 amino acids. CDR1 is SGHAT, CDR2 FQNNGV, per germline. The V and J ends lost 1 base and 3 bases, in that order; junction bases with no gene match: 7. The CDR3 spells CASSLVGGTGGFYEQYF. In DNA form, the CDR3 reads TGTGCCAGCAGCTTAGTTGGCGGGACAGGGGGCTTCTACGAGCAGTACTTC.

J is TRBJ1-2 and V is TRBV5-1; TRBD1 is a possible D gene (5 bases). V was clipped by 3 bases and J by 8 bases, with 20 bases between them. Germline V gene sequence: CDR1 SGHRS, CDR2 YFSETQ. The CDR3 sequence is 15 residues long. In DNA form, the CDR3 reads TGCGCCAGCAGCTCCGCCGGGACCGCCGAGGGCGGCTACACCTTC. It encodes CASSSAGTAEGGYTF.

This rearrangement joins TRBV14 to TRBJ1-5; possible D gene TRBD1, 5 bases. The V end lost 3 bases, the J end lost 5 bases, and 5 bases lay between the germline ends. Germline loops: CDR1 SGHDN, CDR2 FVKESK. The CDR3 consists of 12 residues. The CDR3 here is CASSQGDQPQHF. The CDR3 coding sequence is TGTGCCAGCAGCCAGGGGGATCAGCCCCAGCATTTT.

This chain connects TRBV5-4 to TRBJ1-1, with 7 bases matching TRBD1. Unmatched junction bases numbered 6, after V lost 0 bases and J lost 1 base. The CDR3 runs 16 residues. Germline CDR1 and CDR2: SGHNT and YYREEE (reference sequence). The CDR3 DNA reads TGTGCCAGCAGCTTGGGAGGGGGCATCGGGAACACTGAAGCTTTCTTT. Residues: CASSLGGGIGNTEAFF. The entire variable domain, with the rest obtained from reference TRBV5-4 and TRBJ1-1, is as follows: ETGVTQSPTHLIKTRGQQVTLRCSSQSGHNTVSWYQQALGQGPQFIFQYYREEENGRGNFPPRFSGLQFPNYSSELNVNALELDDSALYLCASSLGGGIGNTEAFFGQGTRLTVV.

The rearrangement links TRBV14 to TRBJ2-3; the D is unclear. V was clipped by 4 bases and J by 3 bases, with 11 bases between them. Germline CDR1 and CDR2: SGHDN and FVKESK. The CDR3 extends over 14 amino acids. CDR3 protein: CASSRRTRTDTQYF. Here the CDR3 DNA reads TGTGCCAGCAGCCGACGGACGAGAACAGATACGCAGTATTTT.

The chain recombines TRBV7-9 with TRBJ1-6; D unresolved. Germline V gene lookup returns CDR1 SEHNR and CDR2 FQNEAQ (reference sequence). There are 17 residues in the CDR3. Trimming left V 0 bases short and J 5 bases short, with 14 bases between. CDR3 nucleotides: TGTGCCAGCAGCTTAGCCGCAAGCGGGAGCCATAATTCACCCCTCCACTTT. It codes for CASSLAASGSHNSPLHF. Full variable domain (missing parts from reference TRBV7-9 and TRBJ1-6): DTGVSQNPRHKITKRGQNVTFRCDPISEHNRLYWYRQTLGQGPEFLTYFQNEAQLEKSRLLSDRFSAERPKGSFSTLEIQRTEQGDSAMYLCASSLAASGSHNSPLHFGNGTRLTVT.

The J gene is TRBJ2-7, the V gene TRBV6-6; D call uncertain. The CDR3 runs to 12 residues. Trimming stripped 7 bases from V and 1 base from J, with 8 bases between. From germline, CDR1 is MNHNY and CDR2 SVGAGI (reference sequence). The CDR3 nucleotides read TGTGCCAGCATCGAGTCTTCCTACGAGCAGTACTTC. This sequence encodes CASIESSYEQYF.

In its sample, this clone was seen a few times. The CDR3 DNA follows: TGTGCCAGCAGTTTAGGTCGAAAACTGTTTTTT. Translating it yields CASSLGRKLFF. The genes are TRBV28 and TRBJ1-4; no clear D gene. Trimming pared 2 bases from V and 10 bases from J, leaving 5 bases between. The CDR3 extends over 11 amino acids. Germline V gene lookup returns CDR1 MDHEN and CDR2 SYDVKM.